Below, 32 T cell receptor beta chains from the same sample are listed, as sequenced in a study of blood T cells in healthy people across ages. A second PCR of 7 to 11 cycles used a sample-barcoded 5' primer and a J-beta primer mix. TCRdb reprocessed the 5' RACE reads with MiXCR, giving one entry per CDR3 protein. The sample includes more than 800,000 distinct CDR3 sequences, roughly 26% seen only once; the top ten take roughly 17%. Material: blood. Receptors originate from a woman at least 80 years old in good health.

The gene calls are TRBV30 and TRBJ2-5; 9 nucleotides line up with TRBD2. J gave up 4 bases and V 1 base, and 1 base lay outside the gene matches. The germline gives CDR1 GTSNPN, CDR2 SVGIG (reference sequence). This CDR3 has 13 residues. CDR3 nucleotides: TGTGCCTGGAGTGCGGGACTAGCAGAGACCCAGTACTTC. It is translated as CAWSAGLAETQYF.

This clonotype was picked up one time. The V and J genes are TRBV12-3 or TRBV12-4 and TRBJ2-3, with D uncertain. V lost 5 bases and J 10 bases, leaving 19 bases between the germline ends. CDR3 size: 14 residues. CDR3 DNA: TGTGCCAGCAGTACCCGGGTCTTTGAAAATGCGCAGTATTTT. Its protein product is CASSTRVFENAQYF.

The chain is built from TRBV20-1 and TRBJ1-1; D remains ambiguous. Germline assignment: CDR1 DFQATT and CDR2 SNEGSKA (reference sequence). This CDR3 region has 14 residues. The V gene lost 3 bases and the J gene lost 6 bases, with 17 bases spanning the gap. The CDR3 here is CSARADTAEPEAFF. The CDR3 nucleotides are TGCAGTGCTAGGGCTGACACGGCCGAACCTGAAGCTTTCTTT.

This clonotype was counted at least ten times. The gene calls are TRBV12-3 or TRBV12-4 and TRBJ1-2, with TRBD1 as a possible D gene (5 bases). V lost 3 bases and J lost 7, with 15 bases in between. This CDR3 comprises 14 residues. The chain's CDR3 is CASSLDKRLLGYTF. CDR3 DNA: TGTGCCAGCAGTTTGGACAAGCGCCTACTTGGCTACACCTTC.

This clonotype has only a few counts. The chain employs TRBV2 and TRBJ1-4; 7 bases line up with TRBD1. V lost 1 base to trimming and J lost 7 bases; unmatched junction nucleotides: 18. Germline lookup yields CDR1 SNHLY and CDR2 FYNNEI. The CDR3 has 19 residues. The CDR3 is CASSEEGQYYPLRGEKLFF. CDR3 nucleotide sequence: TGTGCCAGCAGTGAAGAGGGACAGTACTACCCCCTCAGGGGTGAAAAACTGTTTTTT.

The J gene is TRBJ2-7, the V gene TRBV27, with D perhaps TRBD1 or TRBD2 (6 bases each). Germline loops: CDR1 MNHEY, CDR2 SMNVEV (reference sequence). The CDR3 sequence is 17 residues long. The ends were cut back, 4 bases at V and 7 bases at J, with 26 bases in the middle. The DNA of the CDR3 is TGTGCCAGCAGTTGCGACTATAAACAGGGAGGAAGATTTGAGCAGTACTTC. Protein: CASSCDYKQGGRFEQYF.

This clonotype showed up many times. In DNA, the CDR3 is TGCAGTGCTACAGGGATCTTTGAGGGCATTCAGTACTTC. It yields the protein CSATGIFEGIQYF. The V gene is TRBV20-1, the J gene TRBJ2-4, with D possibly being TRBD1 or TRBD2 (5 bases each). Germline V CDR1 and CDR2: DFQATT, SNEGSKA (reference sequence). The CDR3 has 13 amino acids. Trimming left V 4 bases short and J 9 bases short, with 16 bases between.

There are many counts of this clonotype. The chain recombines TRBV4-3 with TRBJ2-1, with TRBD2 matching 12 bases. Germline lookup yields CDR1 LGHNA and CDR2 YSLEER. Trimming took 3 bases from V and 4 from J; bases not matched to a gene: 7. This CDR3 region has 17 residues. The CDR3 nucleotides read TGCGCCAGCAGCCATACGACTAGCGGGGGAACTTACAATGAGCAGTTCTTC. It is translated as CASSHTTSGGTYNEQFF.

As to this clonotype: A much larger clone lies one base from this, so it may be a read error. The CDR3 sequence: CASSSQTGYNEQYF. CDR3 bases: TGTGCCAGCAGCTCCCAGACAGGCTACAATGAGCAGTACTTC. The chain is built from TRBV6-6 and TRBJ2-7, with a possible D match to TRBD1 (6 bases). The CDR3 runs 14 residues. With 6 bases removed from V and 7 bases from J, the gap between germline ends came to 19 bases. From germline, CDR1 is MNHNY and CDR2 SVGAGI (reference sequence).

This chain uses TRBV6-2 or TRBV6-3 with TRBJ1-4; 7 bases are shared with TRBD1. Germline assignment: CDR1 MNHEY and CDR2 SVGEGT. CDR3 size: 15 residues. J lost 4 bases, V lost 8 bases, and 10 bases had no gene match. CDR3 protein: CASSLQGTVNEKLFF. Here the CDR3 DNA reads TGTGCCAGCTCACTGCAGGGGACAGTTAATGAAAAACTGTTTTTT.

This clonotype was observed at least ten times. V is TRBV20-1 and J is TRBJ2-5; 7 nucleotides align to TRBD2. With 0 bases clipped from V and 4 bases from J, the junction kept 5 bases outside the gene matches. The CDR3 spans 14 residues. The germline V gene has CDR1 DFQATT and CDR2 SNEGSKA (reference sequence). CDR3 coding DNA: TGCAGTGCTAGAGATCAAACTAGCGCAGAGACCCAGTACTTC. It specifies CSARDQTSAETQYF.

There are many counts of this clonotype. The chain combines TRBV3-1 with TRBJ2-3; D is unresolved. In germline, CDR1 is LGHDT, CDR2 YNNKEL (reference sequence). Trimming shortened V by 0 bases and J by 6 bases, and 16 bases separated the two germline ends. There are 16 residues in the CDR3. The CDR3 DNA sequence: TGTGCCAGCAGCCAAGATCCTCGGATTAAGGGCGATACGCAGTATTTT. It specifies CASSQDPRIKGDTQYF.

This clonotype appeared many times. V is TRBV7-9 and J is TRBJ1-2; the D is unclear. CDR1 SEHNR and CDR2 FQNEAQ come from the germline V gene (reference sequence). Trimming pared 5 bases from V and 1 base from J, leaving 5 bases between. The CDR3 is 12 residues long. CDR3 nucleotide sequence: TGTGCCAGCAGCGGCAATAACTATGGCTACACCTTC. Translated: CASSGNNYGYTF.

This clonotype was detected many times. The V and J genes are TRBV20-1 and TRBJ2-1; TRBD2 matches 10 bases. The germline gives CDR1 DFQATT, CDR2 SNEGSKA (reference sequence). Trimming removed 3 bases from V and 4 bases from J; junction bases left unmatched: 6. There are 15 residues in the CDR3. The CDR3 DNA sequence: TGCAGTGCTAGCAGTAGCGGGGGGAAGTACAATGAGCAGTTCTTC. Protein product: CSASSSGGKYNEQFF.

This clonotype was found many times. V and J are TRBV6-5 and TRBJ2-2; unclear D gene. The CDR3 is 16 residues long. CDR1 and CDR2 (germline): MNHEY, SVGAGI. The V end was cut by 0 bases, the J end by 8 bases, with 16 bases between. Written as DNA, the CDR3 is TGTGCCAGCAGTTACTCGAGTCAGGCCCGGATGGGGGAGCTGTTTTTT. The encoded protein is CASSYSSQARMGELFF.

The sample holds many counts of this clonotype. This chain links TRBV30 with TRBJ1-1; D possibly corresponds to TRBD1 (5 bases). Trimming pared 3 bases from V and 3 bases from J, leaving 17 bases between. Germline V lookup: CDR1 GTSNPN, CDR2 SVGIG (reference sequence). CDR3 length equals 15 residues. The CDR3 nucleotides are TGTGCCTGGAGCCTTGAGAGGACACCTTACACTGAAGCTTTCTTT. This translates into CAWSLERTPYTEAFF.

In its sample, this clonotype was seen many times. DNA for the CDR3: TGTGCCAGCAGTTACTCAAGGGAGAATCAGCCCCAGCATTTT. Protein: CASSYSRENQPQHF. The rearrangement uses TRBV6-5 and TRBJ1-5; D is ambiguous. V lost 0 bases and J 4 bases, leaving 7 bases between the germline ends. The CDR3 is made up of 14 amino acids. Germline V gene sequence: CDR1 MNHEY, CDR2 SVGAGI.

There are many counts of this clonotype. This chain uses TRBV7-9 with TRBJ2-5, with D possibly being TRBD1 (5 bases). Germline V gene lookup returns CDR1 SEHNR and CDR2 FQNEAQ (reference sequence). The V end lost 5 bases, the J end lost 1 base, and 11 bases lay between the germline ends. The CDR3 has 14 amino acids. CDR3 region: CASSTGDSQETQYF. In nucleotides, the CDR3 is TGTGCCAGCAGCACAGGAGACAGCCAAGAGACCCAGTACTTC. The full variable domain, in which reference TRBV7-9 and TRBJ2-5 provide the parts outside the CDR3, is DTGVSQNPRHKITKRGQNVTFRCDPISEHNRLYWYRQTLGQGPEFLTYFQNEAQLEKSRLLSDRFSAERPKGSFSTLEIQRTEQGDSAMYLCASSTGDSQETQYFGPGTRLLVL.

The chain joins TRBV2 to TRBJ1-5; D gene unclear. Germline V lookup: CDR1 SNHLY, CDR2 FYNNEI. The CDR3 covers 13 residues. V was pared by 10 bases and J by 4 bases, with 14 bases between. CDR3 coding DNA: TGTGCCACCACCAGCAGAGAAAATCAGCCCCAGCATTTT. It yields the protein CATTSRENQPQHF.

The CDR3 nucleotides are TGTGCCAGCAGCCGGGGGGGCGGGATTACCACTCAAGAGACCCAGTACTTC. Its protein is CASSRGGGITTQETQYF. The chain combines TRBV7-6 with TRBJ2-5, with TRBD2 matching 8 bases. V was pared by 5 bases and J by 2 bases, with 13 bases of the junction left unmatched. This CDR3 has 17 amino acids. Germline V gives CDR1 SGHVS, CDR2 FNYEAQ.

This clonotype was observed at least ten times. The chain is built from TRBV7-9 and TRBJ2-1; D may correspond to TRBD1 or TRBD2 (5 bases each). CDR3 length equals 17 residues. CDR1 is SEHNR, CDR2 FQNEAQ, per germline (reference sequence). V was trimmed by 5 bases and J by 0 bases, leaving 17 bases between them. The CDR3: CASSPGSRTISYNEQFF. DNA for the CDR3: TGTGCCAGCAGCCCGGGGAGCAGGACAATCTCCTACAATGAGCAGTTCTTC.

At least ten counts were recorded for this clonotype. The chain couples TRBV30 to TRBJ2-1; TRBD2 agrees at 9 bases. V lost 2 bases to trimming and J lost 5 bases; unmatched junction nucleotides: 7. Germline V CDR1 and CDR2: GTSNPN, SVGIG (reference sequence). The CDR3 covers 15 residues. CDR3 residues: CAWSKRGVLHNEQFF. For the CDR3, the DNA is TGTGCCTGGAGTAAGCGGGGGGTTCTACACAATGAGCAGTTCTTC.

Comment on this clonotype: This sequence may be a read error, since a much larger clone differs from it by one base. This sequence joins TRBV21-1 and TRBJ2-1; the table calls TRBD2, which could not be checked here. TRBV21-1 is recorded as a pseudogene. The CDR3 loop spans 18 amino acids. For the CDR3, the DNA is TGTGCCAGCAGCACATCCGGGGCTAGGGACTTTGACTACAATGAGCGGTTCTTC. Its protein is CASSTSGARDFDYNERFF.

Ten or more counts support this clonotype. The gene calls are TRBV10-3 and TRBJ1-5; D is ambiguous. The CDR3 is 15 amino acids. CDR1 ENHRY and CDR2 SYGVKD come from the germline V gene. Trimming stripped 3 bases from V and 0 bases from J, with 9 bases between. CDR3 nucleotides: TGTGCCATCAGTGAAGAGGTAAATAGCAATCAGCCCCAGCATTTT. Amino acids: CAISEEVNSNQPQHF.

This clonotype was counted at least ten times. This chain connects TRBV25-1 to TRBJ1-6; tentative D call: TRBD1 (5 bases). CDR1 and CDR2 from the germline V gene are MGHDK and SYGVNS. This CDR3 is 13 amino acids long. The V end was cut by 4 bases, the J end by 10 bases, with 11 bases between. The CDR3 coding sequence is TGTGCCAGCAGTGCAGGGTCGGGATCACCCCTCCACTTT. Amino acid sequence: CASSAGSGSPLHF.

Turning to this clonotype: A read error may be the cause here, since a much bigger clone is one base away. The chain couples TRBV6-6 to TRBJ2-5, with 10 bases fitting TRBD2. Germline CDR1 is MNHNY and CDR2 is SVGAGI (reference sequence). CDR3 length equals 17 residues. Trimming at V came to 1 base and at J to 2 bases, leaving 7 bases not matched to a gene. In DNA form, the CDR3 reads TGTGCCAGCAGTTACTACGGACTAGCGGAAGATCAAGAGACCCAGTACTTC. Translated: CASSYYGLAEDQETQYF.

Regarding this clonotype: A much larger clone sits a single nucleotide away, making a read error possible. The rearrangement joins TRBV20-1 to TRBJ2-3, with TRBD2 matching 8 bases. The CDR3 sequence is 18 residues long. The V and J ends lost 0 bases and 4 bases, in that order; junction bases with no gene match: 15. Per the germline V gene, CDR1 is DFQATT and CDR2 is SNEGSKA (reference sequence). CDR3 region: CSAREGSGESPGADTQYF. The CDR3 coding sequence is TGCAGTGCTAGAGAAGGTAGCGGGGAGTCTCCTGGGGCAGATACGCAGTATTTT.

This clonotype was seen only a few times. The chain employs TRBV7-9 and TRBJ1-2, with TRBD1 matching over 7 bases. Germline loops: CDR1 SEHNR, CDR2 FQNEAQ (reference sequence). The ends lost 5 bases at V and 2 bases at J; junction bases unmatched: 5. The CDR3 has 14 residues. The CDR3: CASSAAGQNYGYTF. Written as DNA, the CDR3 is TGTGCCAGCAGCGCCGCGGGACAGAACTATGGCTACACCTTC.

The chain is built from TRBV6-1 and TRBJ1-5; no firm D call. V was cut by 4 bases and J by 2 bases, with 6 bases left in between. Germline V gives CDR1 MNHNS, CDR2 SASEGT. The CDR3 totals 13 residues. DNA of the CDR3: TGTGCCAGCAGTGTCAAGGGCAATCAGCCCCAGCATTTT. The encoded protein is CASSVKGNQPQHF.

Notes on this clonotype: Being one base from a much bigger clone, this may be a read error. Here the CDR3 DNA reads TGTGCCAGCAGCTTGTCTAGCGGGGCAACAGATACGCAGTATTTT. Translating gives CASSLSSGATDTQYF. The chain is built from TRBV7-9 and TRBJ2-3, with 9 bases identical to TRBD2. Germline V gene lookup returns CDR1 SEHNR and CDR2 FQNEAQ (reference sequence). The CDR3 contains 15 residues. V gave up 3 bases and J gave up 3 bases; unmatched junction bases: 4.

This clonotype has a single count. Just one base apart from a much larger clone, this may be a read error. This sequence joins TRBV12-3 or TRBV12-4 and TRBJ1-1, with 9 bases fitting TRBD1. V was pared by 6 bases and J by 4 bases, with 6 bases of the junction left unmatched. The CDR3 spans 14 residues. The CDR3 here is CASRHDRGATEAFF. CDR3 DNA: TGTGCCAGCAGGCACGACAGGGGGGCCACTGAAGCTTTCTTT.

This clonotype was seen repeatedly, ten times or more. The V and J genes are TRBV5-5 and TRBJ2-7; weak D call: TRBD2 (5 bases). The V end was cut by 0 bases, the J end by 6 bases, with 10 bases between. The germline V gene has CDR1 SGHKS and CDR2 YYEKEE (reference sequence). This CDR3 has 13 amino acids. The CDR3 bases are TGTGCCAGCAGCTTGGCCGGGGTGCGCGAGCAGTACTTC. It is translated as CASSLAGVREQYF. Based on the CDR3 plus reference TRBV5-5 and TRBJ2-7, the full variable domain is DAGVTQSPTHLIKTRGQQVTLRCSPISGHKSVSWYQQVLGQGPQFIFQYYEKEERGRGNFPDRFSARQFPNYSSELNVNALLLGDSALYLCASSLAGVREQYFGPGTRLTVT.